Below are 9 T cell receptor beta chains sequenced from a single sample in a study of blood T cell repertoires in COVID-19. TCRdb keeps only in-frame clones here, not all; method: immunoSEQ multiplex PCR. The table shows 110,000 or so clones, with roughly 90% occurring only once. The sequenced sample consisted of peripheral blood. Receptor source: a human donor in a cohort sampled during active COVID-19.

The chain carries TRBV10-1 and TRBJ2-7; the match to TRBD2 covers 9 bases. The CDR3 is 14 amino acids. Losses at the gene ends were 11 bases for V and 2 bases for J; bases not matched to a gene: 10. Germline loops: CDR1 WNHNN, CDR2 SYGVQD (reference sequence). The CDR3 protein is CASGASGNTYEQYF. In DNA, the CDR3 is TGCGCCTCAGGGGCTAGCGGGAATACCTACGAGCAGTACTTC.

The DNA for the CDR3 is TGTGCCAGCGGAGCTATCTACGAGCAGTACTTC. Its translation: CASGAIYEQYF. The V call is TRBV28, the J call TRBJ2-7; D is uncertain. In germline, CDR1 is MDHEN, CDR2 SYDVKM. This CDR3 contains 11 residues. V lost 8 bases, J lost 3 bases, and 8 bases lay in between. Variable domain in full (rest from reference TRBV28 and TRBJ2-7): DVKVTQSSRYLVKRTGEKVFLECVQDMDHENMFWYRQDPGLGLRLIYFSYDVKMKEKGDIPEGYSVSREKKERFSLILESASTNQTSMYLCASGAIYEQYFGPGTRLTVT.

The DNA of the CDR3 is TGTGCCAGCAGCCCCACCTACGGGGGGGCCGGGGGAGATACGCAGTATTTT. Protein: CASSPTYGGAGGDTQYF. The chain is built from TRBV11-2 and TRBJ2-3; 8 nucleotides align to TRBD2. The CDR3 extends over 17 amino acids. Germline CDR1 and CDR2: SGHAT and FQNNGV. V gave up 5 bases and J gave up 5 bases; unmatched junction bases: 15.

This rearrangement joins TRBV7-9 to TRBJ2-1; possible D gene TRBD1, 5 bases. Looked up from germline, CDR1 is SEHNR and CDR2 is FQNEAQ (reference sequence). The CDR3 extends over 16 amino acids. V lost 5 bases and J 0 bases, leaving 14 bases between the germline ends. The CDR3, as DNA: TGTGCCAGCAGCCCCAGGGTTGACCTCTCCTACAATGAGCAGTTCTTC. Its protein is CASSPRVDLSYNEQFF.

DNA of the CDR3: TGTGCCAGCAGCATGGCGGGGGTCTCAGATACGCAGTATTTT. Protein product: CASSMAGVSDTQYF. The gene calls are TRBV5-4 and TRBJ2-3; 7 bases match TRBD2. The V and J ends lost 4 bases and 4 bases, in that order; junction bases with no gene match: 6. This CDR3 region has 14 residues. CDR1 SGHNT and CDR2 YYREEE come from the germline V gene (reference sequence).

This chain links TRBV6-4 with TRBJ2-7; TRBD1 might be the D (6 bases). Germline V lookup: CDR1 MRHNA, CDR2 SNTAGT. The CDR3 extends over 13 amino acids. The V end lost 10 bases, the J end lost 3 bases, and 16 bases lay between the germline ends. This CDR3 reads CANPGTTVYEQYF. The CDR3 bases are TGTGCCAATCCCGGGACAACCGTCTACGAGCAGTACTTC.

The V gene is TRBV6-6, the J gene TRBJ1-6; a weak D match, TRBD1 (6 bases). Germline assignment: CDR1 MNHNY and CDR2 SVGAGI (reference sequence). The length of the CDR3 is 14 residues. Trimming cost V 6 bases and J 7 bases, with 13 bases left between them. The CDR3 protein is CASSPGQFNSPLHF. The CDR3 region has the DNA TGTGCCAGCAGCCCCGGACAGTTCAATTCACCCCTCCACTTT.

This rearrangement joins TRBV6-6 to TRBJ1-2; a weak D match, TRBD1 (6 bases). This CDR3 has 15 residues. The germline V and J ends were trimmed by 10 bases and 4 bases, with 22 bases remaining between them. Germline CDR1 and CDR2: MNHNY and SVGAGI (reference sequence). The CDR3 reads CAIKDRGAASYGYTF. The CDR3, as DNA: TGTGCCATCAAGGACAGAGGGGCGGCTTCCTATGGCTACACCTTC.

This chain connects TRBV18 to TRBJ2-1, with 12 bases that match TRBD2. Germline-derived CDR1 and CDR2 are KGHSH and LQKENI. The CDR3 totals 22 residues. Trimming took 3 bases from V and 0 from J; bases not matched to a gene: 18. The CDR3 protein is CASSPGLAGGPKRTFSYNEQFF. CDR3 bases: TGTGCCAGCTCACCCGGCCTAGCGGGAGGGCCAAAGAGGACGTTCTCCTACAATGAGCAGTTCTTC.